A single sample gave rise to the 4 T cell receptor beta chains below, sequenced in a study of T cell repertoires in cytomegalovirus infection. One entry per CDR3 protein results from TCRdb running MiXCR on the reads. The data hold under 300,000 distinct CDR3 sequences, with approximately 17% observed a single time. Sequencing used CD8+ T cells from PBMCs. These receptors came from a human donor in good health (CMV status not recorded). Some clones in this sample may be carry-over from other donors' samples.

Only a few counts were recorded for this clonotype. The chain couples TRBV2 to TRBJ2-5, with D tentatively TRBD1 (5 bases). CDR1 and CDR2 from the germline V gene are SNHLY and FYNNEI. CDR3 length: 16 residues. V was clipped by 0 bases and J by 4 bases, with 15 bases between them. CDR3 bases: TGTGCCAGCAGTGAAGCCGTTTGGGGCTCCGGAGAGACCCAGTACTTC. This sequence encodes CASSEAVWGSGETQYF. Together with reference TRBV2 and TRBJ2-5, the CDR3 gives the full variable domain: EPEVTQTPSHQVTQMGQEVILRCVPISNHLYFYWYRQILGQKVEFLVSFYNNEISEKSEIFDDQFSVERPDGSNFTLKIRSTKLEDSAMYFCASSEAVWGSGETQYFGPGTRLLVL.

In this sample, this clonotype turned up many times. V and J are TRBV4-1 and TRBJ1-4; D call uncertain. This CDR3 is built from 15 residues. The V and J ends lost 2 bases and 1 base respectively, with 8 bases between them. The V gene's germline CDR1 is MGHRA and CDR2 YSYEKL. CDR3 bases: TGCGCCAGCAGCCAACGGACGGGAACTAATGAAAAACTGTTTTTT. Residues: CASSQRTGTNEKLFF.

Many counts were recorded for this clonotype. This chain connects TRBV7-2 to TRBJ2-5; a possible D gene is TRBD1 (6 bases). Germline values: CDR1 SGHTA, CDR2 FQGNSA. Trimming took 1 base from V and 7 from J, leaving 13 bases between them. There are 14 residues in the CDR3. CDR3 nucleotides: TGTGCCAGCAGCTTAGACCCAGGGGTGGGGACCCAGTACTTC. Its protein product is CASSLDPGVGTQYF.

The V and J genes are TRBV7-9 and TRBJ1-1; D perhaps matches TRBD1 (6 bases). Germline lookup yields CDR1 SEHNR and CDR2 FQNEAQ (reference sequence). The CDR3 spans 14 residues. Deletions cut 4 bases from V and 1 base from J, with 10 bases between. CDR3 bases: TGTGCCAGCAGCTCCGGGACAACGAACACTGAAGCTTTCTTT. It is translated as CASSSGTTNTEAFF.